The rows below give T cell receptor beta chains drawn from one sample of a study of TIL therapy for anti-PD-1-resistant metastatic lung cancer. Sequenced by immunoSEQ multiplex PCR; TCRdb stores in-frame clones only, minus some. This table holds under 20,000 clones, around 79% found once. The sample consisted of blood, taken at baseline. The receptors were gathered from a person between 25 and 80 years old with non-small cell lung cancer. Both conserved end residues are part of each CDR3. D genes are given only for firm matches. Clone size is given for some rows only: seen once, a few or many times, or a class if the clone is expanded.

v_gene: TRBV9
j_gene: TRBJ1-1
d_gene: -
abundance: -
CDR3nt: TGTGCCAGCAGCGTAGATGGGGGGCAATACACTGAAGCTTTCTTT
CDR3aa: CASSVDGGQYTEAFF

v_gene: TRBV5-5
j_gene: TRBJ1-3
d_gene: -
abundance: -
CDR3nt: TGTGCCAGCAGCCGCATGGGTGAGGGAGCGTTCGGAAACACCATATATTTT
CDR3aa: CASSRMGEGAFGNTIYF

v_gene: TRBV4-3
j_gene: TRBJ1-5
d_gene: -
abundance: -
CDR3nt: TGCGCCAGCAGCCAAGATCAGGGGATCAATCAGCCCCAGCATTTT
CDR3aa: CASSQDQGINQPQHF

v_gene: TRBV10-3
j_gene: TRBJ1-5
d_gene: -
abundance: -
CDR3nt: TGTGCCATCAAAGGGCCGGATAGCAATCAGCCCCAGCATTTT
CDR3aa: CAIKGPDSNQPQHF

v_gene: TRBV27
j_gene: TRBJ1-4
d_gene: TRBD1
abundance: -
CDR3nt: TGTGCCAGCAGTTCCAGGGACAGGGGGGATGAAAAACTGTTTTTT
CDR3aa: CASSSRDRGDEKLFF

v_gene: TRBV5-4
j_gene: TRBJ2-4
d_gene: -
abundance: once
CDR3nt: TGTGCCAGCAGCCGGAGCCTCGGACAGAAAAACATTCAGTACTTC
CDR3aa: CASSRSLGQKNIQYF

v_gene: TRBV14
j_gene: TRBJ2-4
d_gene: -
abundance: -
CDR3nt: TGTGCCACCTCCTCGTCGATAGCCAAAAACATTCAGTACTTC
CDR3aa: CATSSSIAKNIQYF

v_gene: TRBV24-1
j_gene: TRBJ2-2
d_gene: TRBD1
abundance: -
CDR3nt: TGTGCCACCAGTGATTCGGACAGGGACGCCGGGGAGCTGTTTTTT
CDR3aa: CATSDSDRDAGELFF

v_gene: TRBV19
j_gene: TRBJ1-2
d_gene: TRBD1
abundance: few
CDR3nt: TGTGCCAGTAACCGCCAGGGGGCGAACTATGGCTACACCTTC
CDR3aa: CASNRQGANYGYTF

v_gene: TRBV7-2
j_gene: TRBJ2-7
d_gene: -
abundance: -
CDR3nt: TGTGCCAGCAGCTCCCCCCCGGGATACGAGCAGTACTTC
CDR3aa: CASSSPPGYEQYF

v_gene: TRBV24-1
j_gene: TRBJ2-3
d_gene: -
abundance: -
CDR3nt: TGTGCCACCAGTGATTCGACAATACACGGAGGGGATACGCAGTATTTT
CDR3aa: CATSDSTIHGGDTQYF

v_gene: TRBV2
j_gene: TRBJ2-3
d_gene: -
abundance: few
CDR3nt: TGTGCCAGCAGTGACCTAGCAGATACGCAGTATTTT
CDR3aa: CASSDLADTQYF

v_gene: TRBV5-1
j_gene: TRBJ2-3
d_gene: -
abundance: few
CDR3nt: TGCGCCAGCAGCTTGATGGGTCCAGGGGGCACAGATACGCAGTATTTT
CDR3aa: CASSLMGPGGTDTQYF

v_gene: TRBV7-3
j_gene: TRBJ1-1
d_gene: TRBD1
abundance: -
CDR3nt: TGTGCCAGCAGCCCAAAGGGGACAGGGATGACTGAAGCTTTCTTT
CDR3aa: CASSPKGTGMTEAFF

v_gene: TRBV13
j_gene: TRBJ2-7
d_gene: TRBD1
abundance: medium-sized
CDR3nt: TGTGCCAGCAGCATTAGGGGACAGCTACCCTACGAGCAGTACTTC
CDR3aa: CASSIRGQLPYEQYF

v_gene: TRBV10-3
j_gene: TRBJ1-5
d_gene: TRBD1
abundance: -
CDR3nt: TGTGCCATCAGTGAGTCGACAGGGGGCAACAATCAGCCCCAGCATTTT
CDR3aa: CAISESTGGNNQPQHF

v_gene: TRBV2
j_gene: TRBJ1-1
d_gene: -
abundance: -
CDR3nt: TGTGCCAGCAAGGGCAGGGCGCACACTGAAGCTTTCTTT
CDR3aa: CASKGRAHTEAFF

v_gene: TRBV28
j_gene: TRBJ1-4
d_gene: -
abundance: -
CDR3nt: TGTGCCAGCAGTCCCCCCGGTGAGCATGGTAATGAAAAACTGTTTTTT
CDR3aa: CASSPPGEHGNEKLFF

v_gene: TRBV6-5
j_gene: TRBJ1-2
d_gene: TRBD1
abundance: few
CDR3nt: TGTGCCAGCAGTAGGACAGGGACTGGCTATGGCTACACCTTC
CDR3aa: CASSRTGTGYGYTF

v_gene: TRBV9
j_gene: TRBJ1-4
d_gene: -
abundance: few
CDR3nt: TGTGCCAGCAGCGTCGCAACTAATGAAAAACTGTTTTTT
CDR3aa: CASSVATNEKLFF

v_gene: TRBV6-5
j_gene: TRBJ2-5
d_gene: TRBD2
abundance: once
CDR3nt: TGTGCCAGCAGCCAACCGGGACTAGCAGAGACCCAGTACTTC
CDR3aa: CASSQPGLAETQYF

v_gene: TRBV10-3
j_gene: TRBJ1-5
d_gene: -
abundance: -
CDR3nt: TGTGCCATCAGTGAGCAGTTTGTGGGGGGGGATGGTCAGCCCCAGCATTTT
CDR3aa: CAISEQFVGGDGQPQHF

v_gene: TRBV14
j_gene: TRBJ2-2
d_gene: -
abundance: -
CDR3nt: TGTGCCAGCAGCCTTCTTTCAGGGCCCGGGGAGCTGTTTTTT
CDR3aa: CASSLLSGPGELFF

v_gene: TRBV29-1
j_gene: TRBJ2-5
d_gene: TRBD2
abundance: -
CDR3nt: TGCAGCGTAGCGGGGGGGGTACAAGAGACCCAGTACTTC
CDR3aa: CSVAGGVQETQYF

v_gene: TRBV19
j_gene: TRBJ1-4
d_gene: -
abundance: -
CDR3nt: TGTGCCAGTTTGGGGGGAAAACTGTTTTTT
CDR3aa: CASLGGKLFF

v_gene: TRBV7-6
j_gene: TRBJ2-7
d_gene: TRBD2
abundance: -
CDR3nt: TGTGCCAGCAGCTCCGGGACTATATACGAGCAGTACTTC
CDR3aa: CASSSGTIYEQYF

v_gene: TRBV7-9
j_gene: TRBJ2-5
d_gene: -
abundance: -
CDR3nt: TGTGCCAGCAGCTTCAGTGTCGGGGCGGTGAAACTTAAAGAGACCCAGTACTTC
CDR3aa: CASSFSVGAVKLKETQYF

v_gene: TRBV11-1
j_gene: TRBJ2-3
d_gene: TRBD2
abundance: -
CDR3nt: TGTGCCAGCAGCTTAGCCTCGCTAGCGGGAAAGCCAGATACGCAGTATTTT
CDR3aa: CASSLASLAGKPDTQYF

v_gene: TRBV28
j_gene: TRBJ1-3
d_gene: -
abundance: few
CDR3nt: TGTGCCAGCAGTTTATTAGAGAACACCATATATTTT
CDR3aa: CASSLLENTIYF

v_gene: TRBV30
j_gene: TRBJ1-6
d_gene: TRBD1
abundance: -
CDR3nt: TGTGCCTGGAGGGGGACAGTCCCAAATTCACCCCTCCACTTT
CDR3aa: CAWRGTVPNSPLHF

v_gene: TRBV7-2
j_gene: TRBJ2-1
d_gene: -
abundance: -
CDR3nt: TGTGCCAGCGCAGCCGCCAGCCAGGAGTTCTTC
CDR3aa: CASAAASQEFF

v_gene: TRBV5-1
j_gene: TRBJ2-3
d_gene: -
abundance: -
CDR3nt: TGCGCCAGTGGTCCAGGGGACACAGATACGCAGTATTTT
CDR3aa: CASGPGDTDTQYF

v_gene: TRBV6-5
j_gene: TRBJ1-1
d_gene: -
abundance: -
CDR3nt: TGTGCCAGCAGTACGAGGGCTCCCCCTGAAGCTTTCTTT
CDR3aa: CASSTRAPPEAFF

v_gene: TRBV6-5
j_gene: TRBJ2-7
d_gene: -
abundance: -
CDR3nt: TGTGCCAGCAGACCTGCAGGGCGTAACGAGCAGTACTTC
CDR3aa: CASRPAGRNEQYF

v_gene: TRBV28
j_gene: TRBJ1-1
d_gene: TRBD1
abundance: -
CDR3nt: TGTGCCAGCTTAACTAACAGGGGACCGAACACTGAAGCTTTCTTT
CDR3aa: CASLTNRGPNTEAFF

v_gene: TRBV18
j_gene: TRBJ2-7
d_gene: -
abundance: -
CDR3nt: TGTGCCAGCTCACCACCGGGTGCCTACGAGCAGTACTTC
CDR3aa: CASSPPGAYEQYF

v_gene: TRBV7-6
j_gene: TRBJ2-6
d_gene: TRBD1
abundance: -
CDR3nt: TGTGCCAGCAGCTTAGTTCACAGGGGCTCTGGGGCCAACGTCCTGACTTTC
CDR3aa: CASSLVHRGSGANVLTF

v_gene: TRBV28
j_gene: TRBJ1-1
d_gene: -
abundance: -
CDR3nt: TGTGCCACCCACGTATCACCCCGGTTAAAGAGAGCTTTCTTT
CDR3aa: CATHVSPRLKRAFF

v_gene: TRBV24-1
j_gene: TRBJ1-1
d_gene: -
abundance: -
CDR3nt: TGTGCCACCAGTGACGGCCCCGCTGTGGCCGCTTTCTTT
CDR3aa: CATSDGPAVAAFF

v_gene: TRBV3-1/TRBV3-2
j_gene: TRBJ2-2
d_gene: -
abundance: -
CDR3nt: TGTGCCAGCAGCCGTACGAACACCGGGGAGCTGTTTTTT
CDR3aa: CASSRTNTGELFF

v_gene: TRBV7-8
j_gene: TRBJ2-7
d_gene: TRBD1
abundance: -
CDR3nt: TGTGCCAGCAGCTTAAGGGGGACAGGGGGATCCTACGAGCAGTACTTC
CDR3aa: CASSLRGTGGSYEQYF

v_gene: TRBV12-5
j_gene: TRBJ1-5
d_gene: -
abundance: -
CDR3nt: TGTGCTAGTGGTTTGGTACTTGGGTGGTTTAGGCCGGGTTCCCAGCATTTT
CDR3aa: CASGLVLGWFRPGSQHF

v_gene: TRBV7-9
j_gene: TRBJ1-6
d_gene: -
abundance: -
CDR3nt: TGTGCCAGCAGTCTGGACGCTCGTCGGTCACCCCTCCACTTT
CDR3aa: CASSLDARRSPLHF

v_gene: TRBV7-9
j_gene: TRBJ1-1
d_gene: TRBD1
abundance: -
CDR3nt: TGTGCCAGCAGCTTAGCGCCGTCTTGGACAGGGGGAATCACTGAAGCTTTCTTT
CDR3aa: CASSLAPSWTGGITEAFF

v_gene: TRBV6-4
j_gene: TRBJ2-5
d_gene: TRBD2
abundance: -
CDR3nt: TGTGCCAGCAGTGACCCGTGCGGGAGCCAGACCCAGTACTTC
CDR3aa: CASSDPCGSQTQYF

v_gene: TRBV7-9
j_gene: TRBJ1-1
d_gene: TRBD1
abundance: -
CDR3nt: TGTGCCAGCAGCTTATTCGGGACAGGGGGCACTGAAGCTTTCTTT
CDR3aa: CASSLFGTGGTEAFF

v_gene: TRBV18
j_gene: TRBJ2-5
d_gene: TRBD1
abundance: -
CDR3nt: TGTGCCAGCTCACGGACAGGGGACAACCAAGAGACCCAGTACTTC
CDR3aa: CASSRTGDNQETQYF

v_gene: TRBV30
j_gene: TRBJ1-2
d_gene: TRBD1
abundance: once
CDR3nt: TGTGCCTGGAGCGGGGACAGTAGCGGCTACACCTTC
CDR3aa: CAWSGDSSGYTF

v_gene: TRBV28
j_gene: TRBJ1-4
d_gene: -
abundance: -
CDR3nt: TGTGCCAGCAGTTTATTCCAATCTAATGAAAAACTGTTTTTT
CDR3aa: CASSLFQSNEKLFF

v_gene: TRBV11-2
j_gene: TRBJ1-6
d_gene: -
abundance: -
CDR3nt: TGTGCCAGCAGCCTTAGCGACAGTTATAATTCACCCCTCCACTTT
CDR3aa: CASSLSDSYNSPLHF

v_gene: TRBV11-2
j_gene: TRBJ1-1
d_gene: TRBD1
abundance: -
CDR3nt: TGTGCCAGCAGCCCGAGGATGACAGGGATGAACACTGAAGCTTTCTTT
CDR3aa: CASSPRMTGMNTEAFF

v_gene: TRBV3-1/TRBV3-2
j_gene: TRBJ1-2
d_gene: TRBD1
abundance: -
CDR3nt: TGTGCCAGCAGCCAAGGCTGGACAGGGGCGGGCTACACCTTC
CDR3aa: CASSQGWTGAGYTF

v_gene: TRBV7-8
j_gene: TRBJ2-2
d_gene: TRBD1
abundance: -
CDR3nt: TGTGCCAGCAGCCGGGCCGGGACAGGGAAAACCGGGGAGCTGTTTTTT
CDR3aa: CASSRAGTGKTGELFF

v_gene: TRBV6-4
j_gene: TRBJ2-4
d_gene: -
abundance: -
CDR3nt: TGTGCCAGCAGTGCCCGCGAAGGGAACATTCAGTACTTC
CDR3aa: CASSAREGNIQYF

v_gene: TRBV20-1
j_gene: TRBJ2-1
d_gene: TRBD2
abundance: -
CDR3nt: TGCAGTGCTAGTGACCTAGCGGGGGTGCAGCAGTTCTTC
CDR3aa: CSASDLAGVQQFF

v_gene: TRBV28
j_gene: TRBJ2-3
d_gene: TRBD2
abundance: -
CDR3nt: TGTGCCAGCAGTTTCGGGTCTAGCGGGAGCACAGATACGCAGTATTTT
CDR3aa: CASSFGSSGSTDTQYF